Listed below are T cell receptor beta chains from one sample, sequenced in a study of T cell responses to AZD1222 COVID-19 vaccine. Sequencing used immunoSEQ multiplex PCR; TCRdb keeps in-frame clones, though not all of them. The profile shows about 120,000 clones, about 86% of them singletons. The sample consisted of peripheral blood, taken on day 0 of AZD1222 vaccination. The receptors derive from an adult in good health. The CDR3 runs from the conserved cysteine through the conserved F or W. The order of the fields is D gene, J gene, V gene, clone size, CDR3 DNA, CDR3 protein. A D gene is named only where the DNA matches it firmly. Some rows mark clone size as missing; the rest say once, few, many or name a class of expanded clone.

.	TRBJ2-6	TRBV5-1	.	TGCGCCAGCAGTTCTGGGATTAGGGAGCTTGGGGCCAACGTCCTGACTTTC	CASSSGIRELGANVLTF
.	TRBJ2-3	TRBV9	.	TGTGCCAGCAGCGGTAGCGGAACTAGCACAGATACGCAGTATTTT	CASSGSGTSTDTQYF
.	TRBJ1-6	TRBV9	.	TGTGCCAGCAGCGTACAATCGTCGGGGGAAGAAGGTTCACCCCTCCACTTT	CASSVQSSGEEGSPLHF
TRBD1	TRBJ1-5	TRBV2	.	TGTGCCAGCAGAGGCCCCGGGACAGGGGCAGCGCCCCAGCATTTT	CASRGPGTGAAPQHF
.	TRBJ2-7	TRBV6-5	.	TGTGCCAGCAGTTACTCGCAGTTGAGCTCCTACGAGCAGTACTTC	CASSYSQLSSYEQYF
.	TRBJ2-6	TRBV5-4	.	TGTGCCAGCAGCTTCCAGGGTCTACGGTCTGGGGCCAACGTCCTGACTTTC	CASSFQGLRSGANVLTF
.	TRBJ2-3	TRBV30	.	TGTGCCTGGAGTCTCGGGAGTATCGCAGATACGCAGTATTTT	CAWSLGSIADTQYF
TRBD2	TRBJ2-7	TRBV19	.	TGTGCCAGTAAAGGAGCGGGGAGCTCCTACGAGCAGTACTTC	CASKGAGSSYEQYF
TRBD2	TRBJ2-3	TRBV19	.	TGTGCCAGTAGTATACTTCAGACTAGCGGCACAGATACGCAGTATTTT	CASSILQTSGTDTQYF
TRBD1	TRBJ1-1	TRBV18	once	TGTGCCAGCTCACTCGACAGGGCGAACACTGAAGCTTTCTTT	CASSLDRANTEAFF
TRBD2	TRBJ2-3	TRBV11-2	.	TGTGCCAGCAGCCCCGGAGGGACTAGCGGGAGTTTTTCAGATACGCAGTATTTT	CASSPGGTSGSFSDTQYF
.	TRBJ1-1	TRBV28	.	TGTGCCAGCAGACTAAGGGGGGCAGGGGCCGGGACTGAAGCTTTCTTT	CASRLRGAGAGTEAFF
.	TRBJ2-4	TRBV6-5	.	TGTGCCAGCAGTTACTCAACAGGGCCGGCCAAAAACATTCAGTACTTC	CASSYSTGPAKNIQYF
.	TRBJ1-4	TRBV15	.	TGTGCCACCAGCAGAGATCGGAGCACAGGGCCTGACAATGAAAAACTGTTTTTT	CATSRDRSTGPDNEKLFF
TRBD2	TRBJ2-1	TRBV9	.	TGTGCCAGCAGCGTAGTGGCTAGCGGGGGAGGTACTAATGAGCAGTTCTTC	CASSVVASGGGTNEQFF
.	TRBJ2-6	TRBV7-8	.	TGTGCCAGCAGCTTAGGGACAGCTACTGGGGCCAACGTCCTGACTTTC	CASSLGTATGANVLTF
TRBD1	TRBJ2-7	TRBV6-6	.	TGTGCCAGCAGTGGGGACAGGTACGAGCAGTACTTC	CASSGDRYEQYF
.	TRBJ2-3	TRBV5-1	.	TGCGCCAGCAGCTTGGACAGTAGCACAGATACGCAGTATTTT	CASSLDSSTDTQYF
.	TRBJ1-1	TRBV6-2/TRBV6-3	few	TGTGCCAGCAGTTCCTGGATGGGTCGAAGCACTGAAGCTTTCTTT	CASSSWMGRSTEAFF
.	TRBJ1-6	TRBV30	.	TGTGCCTGGAGGGAGAACTATAATTCACCCCTCCACTTT	CAWRENYNSPLHF
.	TRBJ1-2	TRBV19	.	TGTGCCAGTAGTATACCGCGATGGGGCTACACCTTC	CASSIPRWGYTF
.	TRBJ2-3	TRBV7-2	.	TGTGCCAGCAGCAGGGGTTCGGGTCGGACAGATACGCAGTATTTT	CASSRGSGRTDTQYF
.	TRBJ2-2	TRBV7-2	.	TGTGCCAGCAGCTTATACAGGGCTATGAACACCGGGGAGCTGTTTTTT	CASSLYRAMNTGELFF
.	TRBJ1-4	TRBV19	.	TGTGCCAGTAGTATCACGGGGGACTGGAGTGAAAAACTGTTTTTT	CASSITGDWSEKLFF
.	TRBJ1-5	TRBV6-5	.	TGTGCCAGCATAGGAGTTAGCAATCAGCCCCAGCATTTT	CASIGVSNQPQHF
TRBD1	TRBJ1-4	TRBV6-6	.	TGTGCCAGCAGTTACTCTACCGGGCAGGGGGCGGGCAAACTGTTTTTT	CASSYSTGQGAGKLFF
TRBD1	TRBJ1-2	TRBV3-1/TRBV3-2	.	TGTGCCAGCAGCCAAGATGGGACAGGCTATGGCTACACCTTC	CASSQDGTGYGYTF
.	TRBJ1-4	TRBV7-2	.	TGTGCCAGCAGCTTAGTAGGGTCTGGGGAAAAACTGTTTTTT	CASSLVGSGEKLFF
.	TRBJ2-3	TRBV7-2	.	TGTGCCAGCAGCTTTACTAGCTATGCGAGCACAGATACGCAGTATTTT	CASSFTSYASTDTQYF